This is a list of T cell receptor beta chains from one sample in a study of shared clonotypes between healthy human individuals. The protocol was immunoSEQ multiplex PCR, while the TCRdb copy is restricted to in-frame clones and leaves out a portion. The sample lists roughly 2,000,000 clones, approximately 95% occurring once. The sequenced sample was naive CD8+ T cells sorted from blood. All receptors derive from a man younger than 30 in good health. Each CDR3 is given with its conserved first and last residue. D genes are given only for firm matches. Some rows have no size entry. The others give once, few or many, or a class for an expanded clone.

NA	TRBV4-1	NA	17	TRBJ1-6	TGCGCCAGCAGCCCGGTTGGAGTACATCTCTATAATTCACCCCTCCACTTT	CASSPVGVHLYNSPLHF
NA	TRBV7-9	NA	13	TRBJ2-5	TGTGCCAGCAGCTTAGTGGGCAGCCAGACCCAGTACTTC	CASSLVGSQTQYF
NA	TRBV28	NA	12	TRBJ1-3	TGTGCCAGCAGTTTCGAAGGAAACACCATATATTTT	CASSFEGNTIYF
NA	TRBV7-2	NA	15	TRBJ1-4	TGTGCCAGCAGCTTAGTGGGCAGCCCTAATGAAAAACTGTTTTTT	CASSLVGSPNEKLFF
few	TRBV6-6	NA	12	TRBJ2-7	TGTGCCAGCAGCTTGGACAGCTACGAGCAGTACTTC	CASSLDSYEQYF
NA	TRBV30	TRBD2	13	TRBJ2-7	TGTGCCTGGGGGGTCGGCGGGAGTAACGAGCAGTACTTC	CAWGVGGSNEQYF
NA	TRBV19	NA	15	TRBJ2-7	TGTGCCAGTAGTATAGATCGAGGACAGCCCTACGAGCAGTACTTC	CASSIDRGQPYEQYF
NA	TRBV6-5	TRBD1	14	TRBJ2-2	TGTGCCAGCAGTTGGGACAGGGCCGCCGGGGAGCTGTTTTTT	CASSWDRAAGELFF
NA	TRBV4-1	TRBD2	14	TRBJ2-3	TGCGCCAGCAGTCTAGCGGGAGGGTCATATACGCAGTATTTT	CASSLAGGSYTQYF
NA	TRBV2	TRBD1	14	TRBJ1-1	TGTGCCAGCATCTTGTCGACAGGGGAACTTGAAGCTTTCTTT	CASILSTGELEAFF
NA	TRBV28	TRBD1	14	TRBJ2-7	TGTGCCAGCATGCTGACAGGGGAATCCTACGAGCAGTACTTC	CASMLTGESYEQYF
NA	TRBV27	NA	14	TRBJ1-2	TGTGCCAGCCGGGTGGGGGGAACAAACTATGGCTACACCTTC	CASRVGGTNYGYTF
NA	TRBV7-8	NA	14	TRBJ1-3	TGTGCCAGCAGCCAAGGGGGGGAGCGGAACACCATATATTTT	CASSQGGERNTIYF
NA	TRBV7-8	NA	13	TRBJ1-2	TGTGCCAGCAGCTCAAGGACAGACTATGGCTACACCTTC	CASSSRTDYGYTF
NA	TRBV10-2	NA	12	TRBJ2-7	TGCGCCAGCTCTCTACAGCCCTACGAGCAGTACTTC	CASSLQPYEQYF
NA	TRBV6-6	NA	13	TRBJ1-1	TGTGCCAGCAGCTCGACAGGGAACACTGAAGCTTTCTTT	CASSSTGNTEAFF
NA	TRBV4-1	TRBD1	15	TRBJ2-7	TGCGCCAGCAGCCAGCCGGGACAGGGCTCCTACGAGCAGTACTTC	CASSQPGQGSYEQYF
NA	TRBV2	NA	13	TRBJ2-3	TGTGCCAGCGCGGGGACCCATACAGATACGCAGTATTTT	CASAGTHTDTQYF
NA	TRBV7-2	NA	15	TRBJ2-7	TGTGCCAGCAGCTTAGGGGCAGAGGTCTCCTACGAGCAGTACTTC	CASSLGAEVSYEQYF
NA	TRBV5-1	TRBD1	14	TRBJ2-2	TGCGCCAGCAGCTATGGGACAGGGTCAGGGGAGCTGTTTTTT	CASSYGTGSGELFF
NA	TRBV4-1	TRBD2	17	TRBJ2-3	TGCGCCAGCAGCCCCCTTATAGCGGGATGGGACACAGATACGCAGTATTTT	CASSPLIAGWDTDTQYF
NA	TRBV5-1	TRBD2	15	TRBJ2-1	TGCGCCAGCAGCCCCGTTAGCGGGGCCTACAATGAGCAGTTCTTC	CASSPVSGAYNEQFF
NA	TRBV30	NA	18	TRBJ2-6	TGTGCCTGGAGTGTAGGGGACGGATTGCCAATAGGGCCCAACGTCCTGACTTTC	CAWSVGDGLPIGPNVLTF
NA	TRBV7-3	NA	13	TRBJ2-2	TGTGCCACCCGCCCGAGCGGTGCCGGGGAGCTGTTTTTT	CATRPSGAGELFF
NA	TRBV4-3	TRBD2	17	TRBJ2-7	TGCGCCAGCAGCCAAGAGACTAGCGGGATGGACCTATACGAGCAGTACTTC	CASSQETSGMDLYEQYF
NA	TRBV18	NA	16	TRBJ2-7	TGTGCCAGCTCACCCTATCTGGAGGGGGCTTCCTACGAGCAGTACTTC	CASSPYLEGASYEQYF
NA	TRBV7-9	TRBD2	16	TRBJ2-1	TGTGCCAGCAGCCCGCCGGGACTAGCTGTCTACAATGAGCAGTTCTTC	CASSPPGLAVYNEQFF
few	TRBV4-2	NA	17	TRBJ1-6	TGTGCCAGCAGCCAAGACAGGATAGTTCTCTATAATTCACCCCTCCACTTT	CASSQDRIVLYNSPLHF
NA	TRBV28	NA	14	TRBJ1-6	TGTGCCAGCAGTCAGAAGAGATATAATTCACCCCTCCACTTT	CASSQKRYNSPLHF
NA	TRBV2	NA	14	TRBJ1-5	TGTGCCAGCAGTGAATTAGATAGCAATCAGCCCCAGCATTTT	CASSELDSNQPQHF
NA	TRBV4-1	TRBD1	16	TRBJ2-7	TGCGCCAGCAGCCCAACCGGGACAGGCATCTCCTACGAGCAGTACTTC	CASSPTGTGISYEQYF
NA	TRBV6-1	NA	13	TRBJ2-7	TGTGCCAGCGTCGACAGACTCTCCTACGAGCAGTACTTC	CASVDRLSYEQYF
NA	TRBV6-5	NA	15	TRBJ2-1	TGTGCCAGCAGCCCCGGGAGCGGGGAAGGGGGTGAGCAGTTCTTC	CASSPGSGEGGEQFF
NA	TRBV9	NA	14	TRBJ2-1	TGTGCCAGCAGCTACCGGGCGGGCTCTGATGAGCAGTTCTTC	CASSYRAGSDEQFF
NA	TRBV5-1	TRBD1	14	TRBJ2-7	TGCGCCAGCAGCTTTCGGACAGGGGATGCCGAGCAGTACTTC	CASSFRTGDAEQYF
NA	TRBV10-3	NA	13	TRBJ1-1	TGTGCCTACCTGGGAGAGGGGAACACTGAAGCTTTCTTT	CAYLGEGNTEAFF
NA	TRBV9	NA	15	TRBJ2-5	TGTGCCAGCAGCGTACAGGCAGTTGGATCGGAGACCCAGTACTTC	CASSVQAVGSETQYF
NA	TRBV7-9	TRBD1	16	TRBJ2-7	TGTGCCAGCAGCTTAGCTTTTGGGGGACAGGGCTACGAGCAGTACTTC	CASSLAFGGQGYEQYF
NA	TRBV6-8	NA	14	TRBJ2-4	TGTGCCAGCAGTCCGGGGTTGGGCGGGAACATTCAGTACTTC	CASSPGLGGNIQYF
NA	TRBV19	NA	14	TRBJ1-1	TGTGCCAGTAGTATACAGGGGACGGGCTCTGAAGCTTTCTTT	CASSIQGTGSEAFF
NA	TRBV2	NA	15	TRBJ2-1	TGTGCCAGCAGTGAAGCCCTCAGCTCCTACAATGAGCAGTTCTTC	CASSEALSSYNEQFF
NA	TRBV20-1	NA	11	TRBJ2-5	TGCAGTGCTAGAGAAACGGCCACCCAGTACTTC	CSARETATQYF
NA	TRBV19	NA	11	TRBJ1-2	TGTGCCAGTAGTACAGGTTTGGGCTACACCTTC	CASSTGLGYTF
NA	TRBV30	TRBD1	14	TRBJ2-1	TGTGCCTGGAGGGCAGGGGGCGGATGGTCCGAGCAGTTCTTC	CAWRAGGGWSEQFF
NA	TRBV5-6	TRBD1	14	TRBJ2-7	TGTGCCAGCACCTTGTGGGGACAGGGAGGCGAGCAGTACTTC	CASTLWGQGGEQYF
once	TRBV27	NA	15	TRBJ1-4	TGTGCCAGCGGGCCCTTGTCGGCCGGCGGTGAAAAACTGTTTTTT	CASGPLSAGGEKLFF
NA	TRBV28	NA	16	TRBJ1-2	TGTGCCAGCAGTACATCCCCCGGAGGTACCCGATATGGCTACACCTTC	CASSTSPGGTRYGYTF
NA	TRBV2	NA	16	TRBJ2-5	TGTGCCAGCAGTGAATTTCAGTTACGGGAGCAAGAGACCCAGTACTTC	CASSEFQLREQETQYF
NA	TRBV4-1	NA	15	TRBJ2-7	TGCGCCAGCAGCCAAGAGGGCAGGGGAGACTACGAGCAGTACTTC	CASSQEGRGDYEQYF